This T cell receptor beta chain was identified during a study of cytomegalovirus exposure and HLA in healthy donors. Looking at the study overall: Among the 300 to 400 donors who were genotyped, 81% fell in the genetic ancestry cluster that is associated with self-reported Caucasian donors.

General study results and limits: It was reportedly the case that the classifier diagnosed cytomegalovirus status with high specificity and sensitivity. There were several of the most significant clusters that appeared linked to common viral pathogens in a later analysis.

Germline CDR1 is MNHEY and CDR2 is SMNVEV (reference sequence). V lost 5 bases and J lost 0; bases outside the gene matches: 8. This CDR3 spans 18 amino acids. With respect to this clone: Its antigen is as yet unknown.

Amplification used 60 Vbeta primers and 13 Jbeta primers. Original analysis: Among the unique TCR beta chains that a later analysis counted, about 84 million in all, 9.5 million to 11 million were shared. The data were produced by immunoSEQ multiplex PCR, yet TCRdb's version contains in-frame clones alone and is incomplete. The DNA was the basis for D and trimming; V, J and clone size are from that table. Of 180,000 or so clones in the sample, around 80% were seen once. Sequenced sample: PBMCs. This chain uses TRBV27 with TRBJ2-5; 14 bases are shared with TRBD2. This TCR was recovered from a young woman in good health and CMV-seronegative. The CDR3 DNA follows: TGTGCCAGCAGTCTCGGGACTAGCGGGGGCCTGTACCAAGAGACCCAGTACTTC. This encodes CASSLGTSGGLYQETQYF.